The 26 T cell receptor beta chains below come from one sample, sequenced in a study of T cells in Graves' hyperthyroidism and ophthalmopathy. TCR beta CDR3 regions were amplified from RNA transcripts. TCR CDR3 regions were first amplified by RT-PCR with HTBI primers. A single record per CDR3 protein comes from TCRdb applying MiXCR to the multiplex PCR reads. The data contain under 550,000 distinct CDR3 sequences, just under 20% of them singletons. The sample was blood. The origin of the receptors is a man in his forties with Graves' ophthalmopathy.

The CDR3 sequence is CASSGQGGDTEAFF. CDR3 bases: TGTGCCAGCTCAGGACAGGGGGGGGACACTGAAGCTTTCTTT. V gene TRBV18 combines with J gene TRBJ1-1; 10 bases map to TRBD1. CDR3 length equals 14 residues. With V trimmed by 5 bases and J by 3 bases, 3 bases remained unmatched. Germline assignment: CDR1 KGHSH and CDR2 LQKENI.

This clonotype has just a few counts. CDR3 sequence: CAISESSGASYEQYF. Written as DNA, the CDR3 is TGTGCCATCAGTGAGTCTAGCGGTGCGTCCTACGAGCAGTACTTC. The chain combines TRBV10-3 with TRBJ2-7; D might be TRBD2 (6 bases). The CDR3 length is 15 residues. Germline CDR1 and CDR2: ENHRY and SYGVKD. V lost 0 bases and J 1 base, leaving 10 bases between the germline ends.

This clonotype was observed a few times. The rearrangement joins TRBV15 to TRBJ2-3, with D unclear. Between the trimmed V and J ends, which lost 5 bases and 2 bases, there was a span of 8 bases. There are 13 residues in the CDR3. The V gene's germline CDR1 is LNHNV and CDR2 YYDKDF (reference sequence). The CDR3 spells CATSVLYTDTQYF. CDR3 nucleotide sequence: TGTGCCACCAGCGTCCTTTACACAGATACGCAGTATTTT.

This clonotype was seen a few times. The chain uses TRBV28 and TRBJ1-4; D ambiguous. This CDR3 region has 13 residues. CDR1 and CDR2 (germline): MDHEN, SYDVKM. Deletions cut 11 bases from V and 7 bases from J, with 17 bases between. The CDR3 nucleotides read TGTGCCTCCGGACTGTTAAGAGGTGAAAAACTGTTTTTT. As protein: CASGLLRGEKLFF.

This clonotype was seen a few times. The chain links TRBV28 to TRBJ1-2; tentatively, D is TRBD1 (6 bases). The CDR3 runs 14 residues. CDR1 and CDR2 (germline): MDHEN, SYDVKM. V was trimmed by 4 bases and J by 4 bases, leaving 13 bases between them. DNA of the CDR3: TGTGCCAGCAGTTCTACTGGACAGTTCTATGGCTACACCTTC. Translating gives CASSSTGQFYGYTF.

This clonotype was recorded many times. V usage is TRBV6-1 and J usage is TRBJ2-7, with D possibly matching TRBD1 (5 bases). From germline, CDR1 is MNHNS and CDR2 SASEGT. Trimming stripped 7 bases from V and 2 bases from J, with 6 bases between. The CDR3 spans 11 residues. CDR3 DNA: TGTGCCAGCAAGGGGACCTACGAGCAGTACTTC. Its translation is CASKGTYEQYF.

The CDR3 spells CASSVAREEGSNYGYTF. The CDR3 DNA reads TGTGCCAGCAGCGTAGCTCGGGAAGAAGGGTCAAACTATGGCTACACCTTC. V usage is TRBV9 and J usage is TRBJ1-2; unclear D gene. Germline V gene sequence: CDR1 SGDLS, CDR2 YYNGEE. Between the trimmed V and J ends, which lost 0 bases and 2 bases, there was a span of 17 bases. CDR3 length equals 17 residues.

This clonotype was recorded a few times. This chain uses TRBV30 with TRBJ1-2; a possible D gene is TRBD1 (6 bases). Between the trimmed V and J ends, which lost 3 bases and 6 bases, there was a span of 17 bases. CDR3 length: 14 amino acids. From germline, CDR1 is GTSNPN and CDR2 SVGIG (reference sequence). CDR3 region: CAWRTGSVQNGYTF. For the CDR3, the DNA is TGTGCCTGGAGAACAGGGTCCGTTCAAAATGGCTACACCTTC.

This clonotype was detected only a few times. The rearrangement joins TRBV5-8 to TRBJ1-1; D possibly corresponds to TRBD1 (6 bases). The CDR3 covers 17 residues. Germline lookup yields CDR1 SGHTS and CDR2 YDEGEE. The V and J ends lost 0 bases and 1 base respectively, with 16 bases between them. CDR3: CASSLVLARGGNTEAFF. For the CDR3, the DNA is TGTGCCAGCAGCTTGGTCCTGGCTCGAGGGGGGAACACTGAAGCTTTCTTT.

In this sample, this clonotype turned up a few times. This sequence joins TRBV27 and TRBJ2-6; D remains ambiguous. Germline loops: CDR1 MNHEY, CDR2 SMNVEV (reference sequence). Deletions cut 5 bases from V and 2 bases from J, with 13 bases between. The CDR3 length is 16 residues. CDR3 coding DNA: TGTGCCAGCAGTGGCAATGAACTCGCTGGGGCCAACGTCCTGACTTTC. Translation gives CASSGNELAGANVLTF.

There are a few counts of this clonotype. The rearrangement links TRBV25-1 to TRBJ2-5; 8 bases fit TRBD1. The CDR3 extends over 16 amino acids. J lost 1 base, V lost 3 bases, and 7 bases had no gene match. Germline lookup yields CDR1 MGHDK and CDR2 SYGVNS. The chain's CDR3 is CASSEGGQAIQETQYF. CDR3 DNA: TGTGCCAGCAGTGAGGGGGGACAGGCTATCCAAGAGACCCAGTACTTC.

The CDR3 nucleotides are TGCAGTGCTCCGTGGAGAGGGGCAGATACGCAGTATTTT. Protein sequence: CSAPWRGADTQYF. The rearrangement uses TRBV20-1 and TRBJ2-3; possibly TRBD1 or TRBD2 for D (5 bases each). CDR3 length: 13 residues. Germline loops: CDR1 DFQATT, CDR2 SNEGSKA (reference sequence). The V and J ends lost 5 bases and 4 bases respectively, with 13 bases between them.

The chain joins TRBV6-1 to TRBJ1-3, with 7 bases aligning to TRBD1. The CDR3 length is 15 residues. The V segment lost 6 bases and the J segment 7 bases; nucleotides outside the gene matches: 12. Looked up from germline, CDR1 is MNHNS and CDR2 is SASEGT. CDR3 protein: CASSLRQGRTNTIYF. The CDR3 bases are TGTGCCAGCAGCCTCCGACAGGGTAGGACGAACACCATATATTTT.

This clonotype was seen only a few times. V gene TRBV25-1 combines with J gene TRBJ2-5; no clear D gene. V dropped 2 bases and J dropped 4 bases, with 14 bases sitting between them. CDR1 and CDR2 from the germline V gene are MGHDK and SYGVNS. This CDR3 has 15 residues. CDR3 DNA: TGTGCCAGCAGTGAACCTAAGTCTCTTCTAGAGACCCAGTACTTC. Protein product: CASSEPKSLLETQYF.

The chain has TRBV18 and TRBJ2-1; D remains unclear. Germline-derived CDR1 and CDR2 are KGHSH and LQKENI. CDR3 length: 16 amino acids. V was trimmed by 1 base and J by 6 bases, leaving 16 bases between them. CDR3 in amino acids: CASSPRGFSTSNEQFF. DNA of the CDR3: TGTGCCAGCTCACCACGGGGATTCTCCACGTCCAATGAGCAGTTCTTC.

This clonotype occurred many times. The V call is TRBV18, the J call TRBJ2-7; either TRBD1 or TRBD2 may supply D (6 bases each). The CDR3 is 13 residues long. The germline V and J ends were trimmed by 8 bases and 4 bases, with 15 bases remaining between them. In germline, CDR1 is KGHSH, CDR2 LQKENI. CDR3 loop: CASSPPGAYEQYF. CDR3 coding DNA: TGTGCCAGCAGTCCGCCGGGGGCTTACGAGCAGTACTTC.

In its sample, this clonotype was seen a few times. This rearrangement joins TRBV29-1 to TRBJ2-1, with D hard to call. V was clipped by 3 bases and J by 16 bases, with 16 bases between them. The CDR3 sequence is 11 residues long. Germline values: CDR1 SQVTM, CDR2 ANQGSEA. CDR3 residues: CSVETGRKIFF. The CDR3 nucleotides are TGCAGCGTTGAGACGGGTCGAAAGATCTTCTTC.

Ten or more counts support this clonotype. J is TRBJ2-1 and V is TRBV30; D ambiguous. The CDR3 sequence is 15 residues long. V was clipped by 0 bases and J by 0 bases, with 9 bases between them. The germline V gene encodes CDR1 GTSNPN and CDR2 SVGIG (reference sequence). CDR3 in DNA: TGTGCCTGGAGTGTAGGCCTCAGCTCCTACAATGAGCAGTTCTTC. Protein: CAWSVGLSSYNEQFF.

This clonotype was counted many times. The CDR3 nucleotides read TGTGCCAGCACCCAGACAGGCGATTATGGCTACACCTTC. Protein sequence: CASTQTGDYGYTF. The chain is built from TRBV2 and TRBJ1-2; a weak D match, TRBD1 (6 bases). CDR3 size: 13 residues. CDR1 is SNHLY, CDR2 FYNNEI, per germline. V lost 7 bases and J lost 5, with 14 bases in between.

DNA of the CDR3: TGTGCCAGCAGTCTAGGACATGGAGGAAATGAGCAGTTCTTC. Translating gives CASSLGHGGNEQFF. J is TRBJ2-1 and V is TRBV6-1, with D perhaps being TRBD1 or TRBD2 (5 bases each). The CDR3 is 14 amino acids. The germline V and J ends were trimmed by 5 bases and 7 bases, with 15 bases remaining between them. The germline CDR1 and CDR2 sequences are MNHNS and SASEGT.

The CDR3 bases are TGCAGTGCTCGAGGGGACAGGGGGAGTTCACCCCTCCACTTT. Its translation is CSARGDRGSSPLHF. The V gene is TRBV20-1, the J gene TRBJ1-6; TRBD1 aligns across 11 bases. V lost 5 bases, J lost 9 bases, and 6 bases stayed unmatched. This CDR3 comprises 14 residues. Germline V lookup: CDR1 DFQATT, CDR2 SNEGSKA (reference sequence).

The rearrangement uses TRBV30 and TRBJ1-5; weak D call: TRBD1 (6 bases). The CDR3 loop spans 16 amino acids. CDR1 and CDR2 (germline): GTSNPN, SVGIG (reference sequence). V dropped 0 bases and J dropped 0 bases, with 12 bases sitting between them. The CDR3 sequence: CAWSVPGAYSNQPQHF. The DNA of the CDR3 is TGTGCCTGGAGTGTACCGGGGGCCTATAGCAATCAGCCCCAGCATTTT.

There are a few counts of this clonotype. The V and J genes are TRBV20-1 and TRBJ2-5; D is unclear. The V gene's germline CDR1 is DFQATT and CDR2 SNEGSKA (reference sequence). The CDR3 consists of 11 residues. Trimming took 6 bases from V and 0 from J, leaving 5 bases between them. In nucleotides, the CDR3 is TGCAGTGCACTGAACCAAGAGACCCAGTACTTC. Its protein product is CSALNQETQYF.

The CDR3 DNA is TGTGCCAGCAAACTAGGACTAGCGGTGACGGGTGAGCAGTTCTTC. This codes for CASKLGLAVTGEQFF. The chain is built from TRBV7-9 and TRBJ2-1; 10 bases map to TRBD2. The CDR3 length is 15 residues. V shed 7 bases and J 9 bases; nucleotides not matched to a gene: 12. Germline V gives CDR1 SEHNR, CDR2 FQNEAQ (reference sequence).

The CDR3 loop is CASSLLGDMNTGELFF. Here the CDR3 DNA reads TGTGCCAGCAGCCTTCTAGGGGACATGAACACCGGGGAGCTGTTTTTT. The V gene is TRBV25-1, the J gene TRBJ2-2; D is possibly TRBD1 (6 bases). There are 16 residues in the CDR3. Trimming shortened V by 6 bases and J by 1 base, and 15 bases separated the two germline ends. CDR1 and CDR2 (germline): MGHDK, SYGVNS.

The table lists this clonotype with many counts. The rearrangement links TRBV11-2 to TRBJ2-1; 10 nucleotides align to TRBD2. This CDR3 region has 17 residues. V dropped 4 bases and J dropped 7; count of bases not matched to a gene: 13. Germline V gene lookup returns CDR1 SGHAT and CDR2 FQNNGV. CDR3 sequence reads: CASSSYRPSGRGNEQFF. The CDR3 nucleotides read TGTGCCAGCAGCTCTTATCGTCCGAGCGGGAGGGGGAATGAGCAGTTCTTC.